Here is one T cell receptor (beta chain) with its context. Only one count was recorded for this clonotype. There is no known antigen for this receptor. No base quality values were provided; no much bigger clone lies one nucleotide off. One read amounts to weak evidence. This sample's time point label indicates: persistent/refractory GD, antithyroid drugs over 5 years with positive TRAb. For both TCR sequencing and RNA sequencing, RNA was extracted from PBMCs in TRIzol. The diagnosis of Graves' disease was made according to American Thyroid Association guidelines. Patients were recruited from an endocrinology department in Xi'an, China. Each patient gave about 10 milliliters of peripheral blood, collected in an EDTA anticoagulant tube. Ficoll Paque Plus density gradient separation was used to isolate PBMCs, and no further T cell sorting was performed. An Agilent 2100 Bioanalyzer and agarose gel were used to assess RNA quality, and a NanoDrop 2000 was used to measure RNA concentration.

This sample was included in a study of regulatory T cells in long-lasting Graves disease (dated by TCRdb to about 2021). In the study overall: To count as having persistent Graves' disease, a patient had to have received antithyroid drug treatment for over 5 years with TSH receptor autoantibodies remaining persistently positive. The study was registered as a clinical trial and conducted in China. Patients with persistent Graves' disease were compared with patients with newly diagnosed Graves' disease using TCR sequencing and RNA sequencing of peripheral blood. Persistent Graves' disease patients in the clinical cohort had taken antithyroid drugs for 8 to 12 years on average. A total of roughly 35 samples underwent TCR sequencing: about 13 from persistent and around 20 from newly diagnosed Graves' disease patients.

General findings and caveats noted by the study authors: The study examined only peripheral blood because the primary lesion, thyroid tissue, could not be accessed. Compared with newly diagnosed patients, persistent Graves' disease patients had lower TCR Shannon entropy and fewer highly expanded clones, which suggests clonal expansion. As a limitation, the authors acknowledged that the small sample size may reduce accuracy. Sequencing and analysis were restricted to the TCR beta chain. TRBV28, TRBJ1-2 and TRBJ2-5 were preferentially used in persistent disease, while TRBV20-1 and TRBJ2-1 were favored in newly diagnosed disease. More public clonotypes were shared among persistent patients (more than 2,500) than among newly diagnosed patients (966).

CDR1 and CDR2, looked up from the germline V gene, are SGDLS and YYNGEE. The CDR3, cysteine through phenylalanine, is 15 amino acids long. Of the read, only the CDR3 DNA is kept; its 45 bases are in frame from base 1. Trimmed from V: 3 bases; trimmed from J: 7 bases; junction bases lacking a gene match: 5. Preparation of the library involved multiplex PCR. The instrument was an Illumina HiSeq 4000. CDR3 regions were amplified by Arm-PCR with iRepertoire HTBI primers to construct TCR beta libraries. Before sequencing, the PCR products underwent gel purification. On the study's bioinformatics: Gene usage analysis of CDR3 amino acid clonotypes relied on the approximately 68 TRBV and fewer than 15 TRBJ segments identified across samples. COPE and FqMerger were used to merge filtered high-quality paired reads into contigs. BLAST was used to align contigs to IMGT TRBV, TRBD and TRBJ reference genes, and CDR3 was defined according to IMGT. Highly expanded clones were defined as clonotypes with a frequency above 0.1%. Shannon entropy served as the measure of repertoire diversity, while the Gini coefficient captured V-J evenness. A clonotype was considered public if more than one individual shared it. The public sequencing data were trimmed at Q25 with fastp and processed into clonotypes with MiXCR by TCRdb, which kept only in-frame beta chains. Every CDR3 protein is listed once, alongside the most common genes and DNA of its rows. The V and J calls shown here were made by TCRdb, not taken from the authors' results. In all, the sample holds roughly 400,000 distinct CDR3 sequences, and 21% of those were seen once. Of the sample, roughly an eighth falls within the top ten clones.

The source of this sequence is a female donor with Graves disease. Recombination linked TRBV9 to TRBJ1-6; 9 bases in the middle match TRBD1. The sequencing used peripheral blood mononuclear cells (PBMCs), collected when the disease was refractory, from a patient treated with antithyroid drugs. The CDR3 is CASSAPGQGNSPLHF. The DNA reads TGTGCCAGCAGCGCACCGGGACAGGGCAATTCACCCCTCCACTTT. Full variable domain (CDR3 extended with the reference TRBV9 and TRBJ1-6 proteins): DSGVTQTPKHLITATGQRVTLRCSPRSGDLSVYWYQQSLDQGLQFLIQYYNGEERAKGNILERFSAQQFPDLHSELNLSSLELGDSALYFCASSAPGQGNSPLHFGNGTRLTVT.